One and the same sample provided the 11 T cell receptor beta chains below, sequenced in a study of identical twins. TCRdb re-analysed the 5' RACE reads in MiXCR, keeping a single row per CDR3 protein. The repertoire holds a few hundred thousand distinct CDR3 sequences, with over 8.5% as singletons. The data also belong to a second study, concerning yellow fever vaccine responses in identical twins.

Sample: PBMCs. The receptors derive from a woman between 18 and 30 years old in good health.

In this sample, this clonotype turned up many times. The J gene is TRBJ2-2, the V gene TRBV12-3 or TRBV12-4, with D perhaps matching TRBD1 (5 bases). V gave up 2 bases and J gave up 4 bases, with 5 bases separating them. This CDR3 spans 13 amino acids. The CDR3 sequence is CASSLRGTGELFF. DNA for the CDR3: TGTGCCAGCAGTTTAAGGGGCACCGGGGAGCTGTTTTTT.

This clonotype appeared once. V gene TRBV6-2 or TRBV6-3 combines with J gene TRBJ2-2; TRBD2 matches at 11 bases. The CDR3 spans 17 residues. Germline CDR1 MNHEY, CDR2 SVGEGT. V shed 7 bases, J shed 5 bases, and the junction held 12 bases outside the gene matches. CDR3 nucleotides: TGTGCCAGCACATTATCTAGCGGGAGGCCTAGTACCGGGGAGCTGTTTTTT. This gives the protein CASTLSSGRPSTGELFF.

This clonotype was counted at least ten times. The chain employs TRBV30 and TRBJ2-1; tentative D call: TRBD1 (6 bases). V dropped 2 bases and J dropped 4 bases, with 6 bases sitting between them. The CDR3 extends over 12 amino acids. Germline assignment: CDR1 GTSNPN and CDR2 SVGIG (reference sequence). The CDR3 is CAWSTGYNEQFF. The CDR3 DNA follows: TGTGCCTGGAGTACAGGGTACAATGAGCAGTTCTTC.

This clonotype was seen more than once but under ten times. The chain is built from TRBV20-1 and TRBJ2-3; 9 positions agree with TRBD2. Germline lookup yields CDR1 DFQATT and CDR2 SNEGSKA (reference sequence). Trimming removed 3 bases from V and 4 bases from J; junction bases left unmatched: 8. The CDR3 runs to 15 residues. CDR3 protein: CSASNAGGGADTQYF. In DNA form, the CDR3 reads TGCAGTGCTAGTAATGCGGGGGGGGGGGCAGATACGCAGTATTTT.

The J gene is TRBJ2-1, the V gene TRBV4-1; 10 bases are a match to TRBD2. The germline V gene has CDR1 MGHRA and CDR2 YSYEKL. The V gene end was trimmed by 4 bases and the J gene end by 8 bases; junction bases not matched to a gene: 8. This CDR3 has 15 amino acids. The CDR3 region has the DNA TGCGCCAGCAGCCGAGCGGGAGGGCTAGACTATGAGCAGTTCTTC. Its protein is CASSRAGGLDYEQFF.

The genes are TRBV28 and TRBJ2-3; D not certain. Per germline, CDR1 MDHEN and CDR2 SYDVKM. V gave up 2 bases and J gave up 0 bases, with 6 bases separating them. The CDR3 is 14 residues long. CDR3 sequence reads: CASSLSHSTDTQYF. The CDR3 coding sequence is TGTGCCAGCAGTTTAAGCCATAGCACAGATACGCAGTATTTT.

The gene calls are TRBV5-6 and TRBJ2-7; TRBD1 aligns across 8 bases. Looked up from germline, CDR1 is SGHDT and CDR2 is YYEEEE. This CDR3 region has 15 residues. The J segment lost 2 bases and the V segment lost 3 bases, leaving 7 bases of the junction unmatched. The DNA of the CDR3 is TGTGCCAGCAGCTCGAATCAGGGGGCTACCTACGAGCAGTACTTC. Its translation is CASSSNQGATYEQYF.

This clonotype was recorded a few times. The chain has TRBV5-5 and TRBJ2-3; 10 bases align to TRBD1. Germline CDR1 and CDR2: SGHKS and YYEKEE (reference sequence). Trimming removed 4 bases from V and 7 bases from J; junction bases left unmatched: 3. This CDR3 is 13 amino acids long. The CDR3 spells CASSPGQGYTQYF. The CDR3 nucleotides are TGTGCCAGCAGCCCGGGACAGGGGTATACGCAGTATTTT.

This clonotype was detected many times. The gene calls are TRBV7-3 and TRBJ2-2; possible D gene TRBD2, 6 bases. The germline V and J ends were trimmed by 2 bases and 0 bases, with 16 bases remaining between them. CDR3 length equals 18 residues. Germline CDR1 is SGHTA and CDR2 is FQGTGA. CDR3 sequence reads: CASSLVGTPYSNTGELFF. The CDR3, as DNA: TGTGCCAGCAGCTTAGTCGGGACTCCTTACTCGAACACCGGGGAGCTGTTTTTT.

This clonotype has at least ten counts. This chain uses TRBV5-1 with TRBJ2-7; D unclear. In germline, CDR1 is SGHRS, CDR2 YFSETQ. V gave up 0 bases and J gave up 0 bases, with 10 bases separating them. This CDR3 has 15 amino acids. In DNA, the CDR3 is TGCGCCAGCAGCTTGGCAACTATGAGCTCCTACGAGCAGTACTTC. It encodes CASSLATMSSYEQYF.

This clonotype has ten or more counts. This CDR3 reads CASSLGERAYNEQFF. As DNA, the CDR3 is TGTGCCAGCAGCTTGGGCGAGAGAGCCTACAATGAGCAGTTCTTC. V usage is TRBV7-8 and J usage is TRBJ2-1; no clear D gene. The CDR3 covers 15 residues. CDR1 is SGHVS and CDR2 is FQNEAQ in the germline V gene. V lost 3 bases and J lost 2, with 11 bases in between.